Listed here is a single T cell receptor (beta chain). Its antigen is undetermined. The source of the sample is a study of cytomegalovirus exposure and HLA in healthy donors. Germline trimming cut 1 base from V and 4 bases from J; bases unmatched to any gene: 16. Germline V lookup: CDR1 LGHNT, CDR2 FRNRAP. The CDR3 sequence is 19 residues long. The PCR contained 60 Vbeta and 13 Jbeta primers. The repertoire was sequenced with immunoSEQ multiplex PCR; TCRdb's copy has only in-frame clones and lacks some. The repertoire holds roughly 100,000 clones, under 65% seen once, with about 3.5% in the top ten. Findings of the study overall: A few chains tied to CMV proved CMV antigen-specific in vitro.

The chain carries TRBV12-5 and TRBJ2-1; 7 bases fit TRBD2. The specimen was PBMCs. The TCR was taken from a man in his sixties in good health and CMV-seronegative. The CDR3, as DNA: TGTGCTAGTGGTTTGGACCCGAGAGTGGCGGGAGTGGGTTACAATGAGCAGTTCTTC. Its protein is CASGLDPRVAGVGYNEQFF.